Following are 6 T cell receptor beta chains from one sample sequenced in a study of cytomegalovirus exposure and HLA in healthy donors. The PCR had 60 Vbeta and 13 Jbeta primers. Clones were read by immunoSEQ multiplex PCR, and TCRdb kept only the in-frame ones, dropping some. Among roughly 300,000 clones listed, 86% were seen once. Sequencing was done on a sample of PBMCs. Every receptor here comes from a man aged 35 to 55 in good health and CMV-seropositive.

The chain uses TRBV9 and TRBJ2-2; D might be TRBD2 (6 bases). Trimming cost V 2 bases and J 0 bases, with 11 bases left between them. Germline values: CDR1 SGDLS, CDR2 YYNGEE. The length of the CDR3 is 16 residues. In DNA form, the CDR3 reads TGTGCCAGCAGCGTTAGCGGAGCCGCGAACACCGGGGAGCTGTTTTTT. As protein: CASSVSGAANTGELFF.

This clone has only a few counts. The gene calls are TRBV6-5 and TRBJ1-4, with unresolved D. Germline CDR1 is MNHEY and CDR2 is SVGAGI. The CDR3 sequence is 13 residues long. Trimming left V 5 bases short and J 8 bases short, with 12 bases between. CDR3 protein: CASSAGLEEKLFF. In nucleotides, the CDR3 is TGTGCCAGCAGTGCGGGATTGGAAGAAAAACTGTTTTTT.

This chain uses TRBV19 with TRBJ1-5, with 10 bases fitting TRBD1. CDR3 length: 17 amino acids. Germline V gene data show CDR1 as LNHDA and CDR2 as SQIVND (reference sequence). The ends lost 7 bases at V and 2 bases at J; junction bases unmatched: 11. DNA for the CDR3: TGTGCCAGTATGAGGGGACAGGGGAGGTCGGGCAATCAGCCCCAGCATTTT. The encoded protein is CASMRGQGRSGNQPQHF. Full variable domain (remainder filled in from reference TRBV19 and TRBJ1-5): DGGITQSPKYLFRKEGQNVTLSCEQNLNHDAMYWYRQDPGQGLRLIYYSQIVNDFQKGDIAEGYSVSREKKESFPLTVTSAQKNPTAFYLCASMRGQGRSGNQPQHFGDGTRLSIL.

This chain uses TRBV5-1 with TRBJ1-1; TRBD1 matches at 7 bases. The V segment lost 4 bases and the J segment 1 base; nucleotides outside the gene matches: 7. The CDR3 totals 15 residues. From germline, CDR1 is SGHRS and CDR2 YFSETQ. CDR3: CASSRGQFPNTEAFF. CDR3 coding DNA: TGCGCCAGCAGCCGGGGACAGTTTCCGAACACTGAAGCTTTCTTT.

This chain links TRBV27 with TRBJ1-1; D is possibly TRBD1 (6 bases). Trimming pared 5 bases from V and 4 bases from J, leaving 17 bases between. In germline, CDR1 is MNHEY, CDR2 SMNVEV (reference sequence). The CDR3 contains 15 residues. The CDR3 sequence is CASSTPLRGSTEAFF. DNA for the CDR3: TGTGCCAGCAGTACTCCTCTCAGGGGATCCACTGAAGCTTTCTTT.

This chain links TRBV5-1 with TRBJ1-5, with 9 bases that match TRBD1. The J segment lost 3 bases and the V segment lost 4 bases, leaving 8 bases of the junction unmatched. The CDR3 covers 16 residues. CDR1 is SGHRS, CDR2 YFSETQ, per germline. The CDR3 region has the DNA TGCGCCAGCAGCCCGGACGGGACAGGGAACAATCAGCCCCAGCATTTT. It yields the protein CASSPDGTGNNQPQHF.